The present T cell receptor (beta chain) was sequenced within a study of blood T cells in healthy people across ages. Study at large: About one barcoded beta molecule per two T cells was captured by template switching. Findings and limits, study-wide: Across the age range, TCR beta diversity per million T cells fell in a roughly linear way.

This clonotype showed up just a few times. What it recognizes is unknown. Drawn from each donor were roughly 10 milliliters of peripheral blood. Total RNA was isolated from each sample in quantities of at least 6 micrograms. Using a J-beta primer mix together with a sample-barcoded 5' primer, a second PCR was run for about 6 to 12 cycles. TCRdb reprocessed the 5' RACE reads with MiXCR, giving one entry per CDR3 protein. Among over a million distinct CDR3 sequences listed, 42% were seen once. The clonotype was recovered from a woman younger than 30 in good health. Sequences were obtained from blood.

The CDR3 loop is CASSQSSAGELFF. The CDR3 region has the DNA TGTGCCAGCAGCCAATCTAGCGCCGGGGAGCTGTTTTTT. V is TRBV3-1 and J is TRBJ2-2, with D maybe TRBD2 (6 bases). Trimming removed 2 bases at V and 6 bases at J, with 7 bases between. CDR1 and CDR2 from the germline V gene are LGHDT and YNNKEL (reference sequence). This CDR3 region has 13 residues.